The T cell receptor beta chain described here comes from a study of monozygotic twins with inflammatory bowel disease. Overall study findings and caveats: Relative to healthy twins, IBD patients had fewer clonotypes in common with others, a gap that was especially apparent with disease activity. Distinction of different T cell subtypes was not possible.

Worth noting for this clonotype: Antigen unknown.

CDR3 length: 15 amino acids. From germline, CDR1 is KGHDR and CDR2 SFDVKD. TCRdb derives one entry per CDR3 protein from the 5' RACE reads, leaving out DNA. With a few hundred thousand distinct CDR3 sequences in the sample, the ten largest clones hold around 2.6%. The origin of this receptor is a human donor with ulcerative colitis or Crohn's disease, or a healthy co-twin of an affected twin (not recorded which). This chain links TRBV24-1 with TRBJ2-3; TCRdb reports TRBD1, a call that lacks DNA to check it against. The source material was blood. The CDR3 is CATSDSGTRRNTQYF.